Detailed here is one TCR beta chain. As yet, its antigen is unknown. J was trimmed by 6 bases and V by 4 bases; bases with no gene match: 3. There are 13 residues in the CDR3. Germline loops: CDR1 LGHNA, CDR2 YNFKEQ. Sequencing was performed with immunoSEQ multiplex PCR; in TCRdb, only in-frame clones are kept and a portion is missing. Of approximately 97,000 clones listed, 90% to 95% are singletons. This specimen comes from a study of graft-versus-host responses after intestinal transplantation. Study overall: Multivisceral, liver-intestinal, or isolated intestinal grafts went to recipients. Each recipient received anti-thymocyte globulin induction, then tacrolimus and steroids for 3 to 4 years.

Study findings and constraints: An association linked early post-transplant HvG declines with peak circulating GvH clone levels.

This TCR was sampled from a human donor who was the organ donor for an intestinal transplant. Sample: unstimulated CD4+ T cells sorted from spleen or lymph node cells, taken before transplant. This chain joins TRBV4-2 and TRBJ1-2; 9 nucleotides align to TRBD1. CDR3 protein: CASSRQGGNGYTF. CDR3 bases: TGTGCCAGCAGCCGACAGGGGGGCAATGGCTACACCTTC.